The sample holds a few counts of the clone carrying this TCR beta chain. The antigen remains undetermined. The junction and the germline gene differ at one end; a read error may be behind it. As handled by the study authors: Samples held a median of roughly 100,000 TCRs, range roughly 23,224–700,000. From the RACE reads, TCRdb called clonotypes with MiXCR, one entry per CDR3 protein. V and J calls and clone size were set by TCRdb, not the authors. In the table there are tens of thousands of distinct CDR3 sequences, 11% to 15% of which are singletons. These data are taken from a study of human T cells and chemical hapten exposure. Looking at the study overall: Per-sample TCR yield variability stemmed mainly from small pooled library volume differences. Findings and caveats of the study: Expanded TCRs produced significantly more large CDR3 similarity clusters than controls did.

This CDR3 contains 15 residues. Germline CDR1 and CDR2: SGDLS and YYNGEE. Specified time point: pre-sensitization, week 0. Regarding treatment: therapeutic diphenylcyclopropenone sensitization with weekly scalp DPC. Donors, patients with alopecia ranging from 18 to 70 years old and judged suitable for DPC, provided samples. The chain is built from TRBV9 and TRBJ2-3; 8 bases are shared with TRBD2. Source: whole blood, taken in connection with sensitization to the hapten diphenylcyclopropenone (DPC). This sequence was found in a woman in her 50s with alopecia areata. Some clones in this sample may be carry-over from other donors' samples. The CDR3 DNA is TGTGCCAGCAACGTAGCGGGAAGGGAGACAGATACGCAGTATTTT. This codes for CASNVAGRETDTQYF.